The 23 T cell receptor beta chains given below trace back to one sample, sequenced in a study of regulatory T cells in long-lasting Graves disease. Arm-PCR of CDR3 regions with iRepertoire HTBI primers generated TCR beta libraries. TCRdb passed the multiplex PCR reads through MiXCR, listing each CDR3 protein once. Among 300,000 to 350,000 distinct CDR3 sequences listed, 15% to 20% were seen once. Time point indicated: persistent/refractory GD, antithyroid drugs over 5 years with positive TRAb. Following extraction of RNA from PBMCs, that RNA was used to make the TCR library. Sequenced material: peripheral blood mononuclear cells (PBMCs), taken when the disease was refractory, from a patient treated with antithyroid drugs. The receptors were gathered from a female donor with Graves disease.

This clonotype was observed at least ten times. This chain joins TRBV3-1 and TRBJ1-5; TRBD1 is a possible D gene (5 bases). This CDR3 is 13 amino acids long. From germline, CDR1 is LGHDT and CDR2 YNNKEL (reference sequence). With 1 base removed from V and 10 bases from J, the gap between germline ends came to 11 bases. CDR3 region: CASSQVGGLPQHF. DNA of the CDR3: TGTGCCAGCAGCCAAGTTGGGGGTTTACCCCAGCATTTT.

This clonotype was picked up many times. The chain carries TRBV10-3 and TRBJ1-1; unclear D gene. V was clipped by 7 bases and J by 5 bases, with 14 bases between them. The CDR3 loop spans 13 amino acids. Germline lookup yields CDR1 ENHRY and CDR2 SYGVKD. The CDR3 DNA follows: TGTGCCATCACGGCGGGGAAGGAGACTGAAGCTTTCTTT. It is translated as CAITAGKETEAFF.

This clonotype was found a few times. V usage is TRBV11-3 and J usage is TRBJ1-6; the D is unclear. The CDR3 is 15 residues long. V shed 2 bases and J shed 6 bases, with 11 bases lying between them. The germline CDR1 and CDR2 sequences are SGHNT and YENEEA. The CDR3 bases are TGTGCCAGCAGCTTAAATGGCCGGCCTAATTCACCCCTCCACTTT. Translating gives CASSLNGRPNSPLHF.

This clonotype was recorded at least ten times. This chain links TRBV24-1 with TRBJ2-2, with 9 positions matching TRBD1. The CDR3 length is 14 residues. V shed 6 bases and J 5 bases; nucleotides not matched to a gene: 3. CDR1 is KGHDR, CDR2 SFDVKD, per germline. CDR3 DNA: TGTGCCACCAGTAAGGACAGGGGAACCGGGGAGCTGTTTTTT. Its translation: CATSKDRGTGELFF.

This clonotype was observed at least ten times. The rearrangement joins TRBV28 to TRBJ2-5; 7 nucleotides line up with TRBD1. Germline V CDR1 and CDR2: MDHEN, SYDVKM. The CDR3 runs 14 residues. V trimming: 5 bases; J trimming: 4 bases; junction bases outside the gene matches: 7. The CDR3 sequence: CASSQGQARETQYF. CDR3 DNA sequence: TGTGCCAGCAGTCAAGGACAGGCTCGAGAGACCCAGTACTTC.

As regards this clonotype: This CDR3 is missing its conserved last phenylalanine or tryptophan, likely due to a read error. J is TRBJ2-2 and V is TRBV7-3, with D perhaps TRBD1 (5 bases). CDR3 length: 15 residues. Deletions cut 4 bases from V and 4 bases from J, with 13 bases between. CDR1 and CDR2 from the germline V gene are SGHTA and FQGTGA. The CDR3 loop is CASSWGPLATGELFS. The CDR3 nucleotides are TGTGCCAGCAGCTGGGGCCCTTTAGCCACCGGGGAGCTGTTTTCT.

This clonotype was seen only a few times. The chain employs TRBV3-1 and TRBJ2-6, with 7 bases lining up with TRBD1. J lost 4 bases, V lost 4 bases, and 4 bases had no gene match. This CDR3 has 15 residues. Looked up from germline, CDR1 is LGHDT and CDR2 is YNNKEL (reference sequence). The CDR3: CASSPRGPGANVLTF. CDR3 in DNA: TGTGCCAGCAGCCCAAGGGGGCCAGGGGCCAACGTCCTGACTTTC. The whole variable domain, filled in from reference TRBV3-1 and TRBJ2-6, reads DTAVSQTPKYLVTQMGNDKSIKCEQNLGHDTMYWYKQDSKKFLKIMFSYNNKELIINETVPNRFSPKSPDKAHLNLHINSLELGDSAVYFCASSPRGPGANVLTFGAGSRLTVL.

The chain links TRBV5-1 to TRBJ2-1, with 15 bases identical to TRBD2. The CDR3 runs to 18 residues. Trimming took 0 bases from V and 4 from J; bases not matched to a gene: 5. CDR1 is SGHRS, CDR2 YFSETQ, per germline. The CDR3 protein is CASSLEGGLAGGYNEQFF. The CDR3 DNA follows: TGCGCCAGCAGCTTGGAGGGGGGACTAGCGGGAGGTTACAATGAGCAGTTCTTC.

About this clonotype: This likely traces to a read error, being one base from a far larger clone. The genes are TRBV11-3 and TRBJ1-1; D gene unclear. CDR3 size: 12 residues. CDR1 is SGHNT and CDR2 is YENEEA in the germline V gene. CDR3 in amino acids: CASSLQHTGAFF. In nucleotides, the CDR3 is TGTGCCAGCAGCCTACAGCACACTGGAGCTTTCTTT.

This clonotype has a handful of counts. This chain joins TRBV13 and TRBJ2-2, with no clear D. The germline V gene encodes CDR1 PRHDT and CDR2 FYEKMQ (reference sequence). CDR3 length: 14 amino acids. The ends were cut back, 5 bases at V and 4 bases at J, with 11 bases in the middle. Here the CDR3 reads CASSQESITGELFF. CDR3 sequence (DNA): TGTGCCAGCAGCCAAGAATCCATCACCGGGGAGCTGTTTTTT.

This clonotype showed up many times. The chain recombines TRBV28 with TRBJ1-5, with TRBD1 identical over 7 bases. This CDR3 spans 14 amino acids. The trim removed 2 bases at V and 6 bases at J, leaving 4 bases unmatched. Germline loops: CDR1 MDHEN, CDR2 SYDVKM. The CDR3 protein is CASSLDRAPQPQHF. CDR3 bases: TGTGCCAGCAGTTTAGACAGGGCTCCTCAGCCCCAGCATTTT.

This clonotype came up a few times. At one of its ends the junction is not consistent with the germline gene, which may arise from a read error. CDR3 in DNA: TGTGCCGGCAGCTTCGGACGGAACACTGAAGCTTTCTTT. Translating gives CAGSFGRNTEAFF. The genes are TRBV7-9 and TRBJ1-1; no clear D gene. The CDR3 spans 13 residues. Germline CDR1 and CDR2: SEHNR and FQNEAQ (reference sequence).

In this sample, this clonotype turned up many times. The gene calls are TRBV2 and TRBJ1-5; tentatively, D is TRBD1 (5 bases). The CDR3 is made up of 16 amino acids. Trimming left V 3 bases short and J 0 bases short, with 12 bases between. The germline CDR1 and CDR2 sequences are SNHLY and FYNNEI. The CDR3 loop reads CASSDTRGISNQPQHF. DNA for the CDR3: TGTGCCAGCAGTGACACTCGGGGGATTAGCAATCAGCCCCAGCATTTT.

A note on this clonotype: Its ends do not fully match the called genes, so a read error is possible. The V call is TRBV11-3, the J call TRBJ2-5; D perhaps matches TRBD1 (5 bases). Germline V gene lookup returns CDR1 SGHNT and CDR2 YENEEA. The CDR3 contains 16 residues. The CDR3 sequence: CASSINYPIETDTQYF. Written as DNA, the CDR3 is TGTGCCAGCAGCATCAATTATCCCATCGAGACAGATACGCAGTATTTC.

This clonotype was detected ten times or more. V gene TRBV6-5 combines with J gene TRBJ2-7, with 7 bases matching TRBD1. CDR3 length equals 16 residues. Per the germline V gene, CDR1 is MNHEY and CDR2 is SVGAGI. V shed 2 bases, J shed 0 bases, and the junction held 7 bases outside the gene matches. The CDR3 nucleotides are TGTGCCAGCAGTTACCCCCTGACAGGGCTCTCCTACGAGCAGTACTTC. It translates to CASSYPLTGLSYEQYF.

The sample holds many counts of this clonotype. The chain recombines TRBV11-2 with TRBJ1-4, with a possible D match to TRBD1 (5 bases). Per the germline V gene, CDR1 is SGHAT and CDR2 is FQNNGV. The V gene lost 1 base and the J gene lost 3 bases, with 15 bases spanning the gap. The CDR3 spans 17 residues. Here the CDR3 reads CASSLAGGSSPNEKLFF. CDR3 DNA sequence: TGTGCCAGCAGCTTAGCGGGGGGATCTAGCCCTAATGAAAAACTGTTTTTT.

This clonotype came up many times. The chain recombines TRBV11-2 with TRBJ2-7; maybe TRBD2 (6 bases). V was shortened by 0 bases and J by 2 bases, with 14 bases between the two germline ends. The CDR3 covers 16 residues. The germline CDR1 and CDR2 sequences are SGHAT and FQNNGV. This chain's CDR3 is CASSLDHAGTPYEQYF. DNA for the CDR3: TGTGCCAGCAGCTTAGATCATGCGGGAACACCCTACGAGCAGTACTTC.

At least ten counts were recorded for this clonotype. This chain connects TRBV3-1 to TRBJ1-5, with 8 bases that match TRBD1. The CDR3 is made up of 14 amino acids. V gave up 1 base and J gave up 7 bases; unmatched junction bases: 3. CDR1 and CDR2 (germline): LGHDT, YNNKEL (reference sequence). CDR3 DNA: TGTGCCAGCAGCCAAGGGACAGGGCGGCAGCCCCAGCATTTT. Its translation is CASSQGTGRQPQHF.

This clonotype was counted at least ten times. The chain is built from TRBV6-9 and TRBJ1-2; D gene unclear. The ends were cut back, 0 bases at V and 4 bases at J, with 12 bases in the middle. The germline V gene encodes CDR1 MNHGY and CDR2 SVAAGI. This CDR3 spans 15 amino acids. In DNA form, the CDR3 reads TGTGCCAGCAGTTATTCCCCCTTGTTACCCTATGGCTACACCTTC. It translates to CASSYSPLLPYGYTF.

The chain couples TRBV20-1 to TRBJ2-7; D is possibly TRBD1 (5 bases). The germline V and J ends were trimmed by 1 base and 2 bases, with 6 bases remaining between them. This CDR3 contains 12 residues. Per the germline V gene, CDR1 is DFQATT and CDR2 is SNEGSKA (reference sequence). The CDR3 is CSARGQTYEQYF. CDR3 nucleotides: TGCAGTGCTAGAGGACAGACCTACGAGCAGTACTTC.

This clonotype was picked up a small number of times. The chain couples TRBV4-1 to TRBJ1-6, with 8 nucleotides matching TRBD1. Germline CDR1 reads MGHRA; CDR2 reads YSYEKL. The V gene end was trimmed by 3 bases and the J gene end by 7 bases; junction bases not matched to a gene: 5. The CDR3 is 15 residues long. Written as DNA, the CDR3 is TGCGCCAGCAGCCATCAGGGGGCTGGGAATTCACCCCTCCACTTT. Protein sequence: CASSHQGAGNSPLHF.

A remark on this clonotype: Given a much more abundant clone one base away, this may be a read error. The chain joins TRBV20-1 to TRBJ2-1; 9 bases are shared with TRBD1. CDR3 length: 13 residues. Germline V gene sequence: CDR1 DFQATT, CDR2 SNEGSKA (reference sequence). V gave up 1 base and J gave up 8 bases; unmatched junction bases: 3. The CDR3 region is CSARGDRDDEQFF. In DNA, the CDR3 is TGCAGTGCTAGAGGGGACAGGGACGATGAGCAGTTCTTC.

Details on this clonotype: With a much larger clone just one base away, this may be a read error. V is TRBV11-2 and J is TRBJ2-6, with D tentatively TRBD1 or TRBD2 (5 bases each). The CDR3 loop spans 16 amino acids. The V and J ends lost 5 bases and 2 bases respectively, with 13 bases between them. Germline V gene sequence: CDR1 SGHAT, CDR2 FQNNGV. The CDR3 here is CASSTGMDTGANVLTF. The DNA of the CDR3 is TGTGCCAGCAGCACCGGGATGGACACTGGGGCCAACGTCCTGACTTTC.